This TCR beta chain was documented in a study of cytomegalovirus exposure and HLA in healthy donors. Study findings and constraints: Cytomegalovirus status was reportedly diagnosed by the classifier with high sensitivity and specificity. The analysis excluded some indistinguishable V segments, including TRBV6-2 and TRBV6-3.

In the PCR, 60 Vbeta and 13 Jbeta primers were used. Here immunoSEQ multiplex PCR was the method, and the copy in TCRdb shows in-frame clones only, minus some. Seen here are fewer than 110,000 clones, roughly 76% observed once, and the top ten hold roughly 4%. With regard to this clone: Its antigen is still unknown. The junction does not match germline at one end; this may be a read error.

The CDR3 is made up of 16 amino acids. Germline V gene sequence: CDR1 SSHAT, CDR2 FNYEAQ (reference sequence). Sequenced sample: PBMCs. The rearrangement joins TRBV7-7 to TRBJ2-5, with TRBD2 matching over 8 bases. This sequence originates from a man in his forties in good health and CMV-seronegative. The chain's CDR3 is CASSILSGTYQETQYF. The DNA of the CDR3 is TGTGCTAGCAGCATCCTTAGCGGGACGTACCAAGAGACCCAGTACTTC.